Shown below are 32 T cell receptor beta chains from a single sample sequenced in a study of identical twins. Each CDR3 protein gets one entry after TCRdb re-called the 5' RACE reads with MiXCR. The table has 420,000 or so distinct CDR3 sequences, about a fifth seen once. Sequenced material: naive T cells sorted from blood. Source of these receptors: a man between 50 and 59 years old in good health.

In this sample, this clonotype turned up a few times. The V and J genes are TRBV18 and TRBJ1-1; 11 bases line up with TRBD1. The CDR3 runs to 15 residues. V was pared by 2 bases and J by 5 bases, with 4 bases of the junction left unmatched. Germline CDR1 and CDR2: KGHSH and LQKENI. Written as DNA, the CDR3 is TGTGCCAGCTCACCATGGACAGGGGGCAATACTGAAGCTTTCTTT. It codes for CASSPWTGGNTEAFF.

Ten or more counts support this clonotype. The chain links TRBV21-1 to TRBJ2-7; the DNA was not compared with TRBD1, the D call given in the table. TRBV21-1 is a pseudogene segment. CDR3 length: 18 amino acids. The CDR3 DNA sequence: TGTGCCAGCAGCACAAGTGTAAGCCGGACAGAGACGTCCTACGAGCAGTACTTC. Its protein product is CASSTSVSRTETSYEQYF.

The chain couples TRBV19 to TRBJ2-4, with a possible D match to TRBD2 (6 bases). Germline V gene data show CDR1 as LNHDA and CDR2 as SQIVND (reference sequence). CDR3 length: 13 amino acids. Trimming pared 8 bases from V and 4 bases from J, leaving 12 bases between. CDR3 residues: CASSPDYKNIQYF. CDR3 in DNA: TGTGCCAGTTCCCCGGACTATAAAAACATTCAGTACTTC. Variable domain in full (rest from reference TRBV19 and TRBJ2-4): DGGITQSPKYLFRKEGQNVTLSCEQNLNHDAMYWYRQDPGQGLRLIYYSQIVNDFQKGDIAEGYSVSREKKESFPLTVTSAQKNPTAFYLCASSPDYKNIQYFGAGTRLSVL.

V usage is TRBV7-9 and J usage is TRBJ1-6; D is unclear. Looked up from germline, CDR1 is SEHNR and CDR2 is FQNEAQ (reference sequence). The CDR3 has 14 residues. Trimming removed 5 bases at V and 5 bases at J, with 10 bases between. The CDR3 DNA follows: TGTGCCAGCAGCCGCACCCGGGATAATTCACCCCTCCACTTT. This gives the protein CASSRTRDNSPLHF.

The CDR3 here is CASSPLRGTQETQYF. The DNA for the CDR3 is TGTGCCAGCAGTCCCTTGAGAGGGACCCAAGAGACCCAGTACTTC. The chain links TRBV12-3 or TRBV12-4 to TRBJ2-5; either TRBD1 or TRBD2 may supply D (5 bases each). This CDR3 contains 15 residues. Trimming left V 5 bases short and J 1 base short, with 14 bases between.

The gene calls are TRBV2 and TRBJ2-3; TRBD2 agrees at 8 bases. CDR3 length: 14 amino acids. After removal of 6 bases from V and 0 bases from J, the junction contained 2 bases not matched to a gene. CDR1 and CDR2 (germline): SNHLY, FYNNEI. CDR3 DNA: TGTGCCAGCAGGGGACTAGTTAGCACAGATACGCAGTATTTT. This codes for CASRGLVSTDTQYF.

The rearrangement links TRBV6-2 or TRBV6-3 to TRBJ1-1; 7 bases are a match to TRBD1. Losses at the gene ends were 1 base for V and 3 bases for J; bases not matched to a gene: 2. The V gene's germline CDR1 is MNHEY and CDR2 SVGEGT. There are 14 residues in the CDR3. The CDR3 DNA reads as TGTGCCAGCAGTTACTGGCAGGGGGACACTGAAGCTTTCTTT. Residues: CASSYWQGDTEAFF.

This rearrangement joins TRBV21-1 to TRBJ2-1. TRBV21-1 is labeled a pseudogene. The CDR3 runs to 16 residues. CDR3 sequence reads: CASSKKPLHTYNEQFF. In DNA, the CDR3 is TGTGCCAGCAGCAAAAAGCCTCTTCACACATACAATGAGCAGTTCTTC.

This clonotype was seen a handful of times. The chain recombines TRBV20-1 with TRBJ2-7, with a weak D call TRBD2 (6 bases). Germline V gene sequence: CDR1 DFQATT, CDR2 SNEGSKA (reference sequence). The CDR3 totals 14 residues. With 6 bases removed from V and 0 bases from J, the gap between germline ends came to 15 bases. Written as DNA, the CDR3 is TGCAGTGCCCATGAGCTAGCGCGCTCCTACGAGCAGTACTTC. Translation: CSAHELARSYEQYF.

V and J are TRBV27 and TRBJ1-6, with a possible D match to TRBD1 (5 bases). The germline gives CDR1 MNHEY, CDR2 SMNVEV (reference sequence). V lost 7 bases, J lost 10 bases, and 20 bases lay in between. The CDR3 consists of 15 residues. Here the CDR3 reads CASTRRPGVDSPLHF. For the CDR3, the DNA is TGTGCCAGCACCCGCCGCCCGGGGGTTGACTCACCCCTCCACTTT.

J is TRBJ2-1 and V is TRBV20-1; weak D call: TRBD1 (6 bases). The ends were cut back, 1 base at V and 12 bases at J, with 22 bases in the middle. The CDR3 is 15 amino acids. CDR1 is DFQATT and CDR2 is SNEGSKA in the germline V gene (reference sequence). Here the CDR3 reads CSARVPATGTSTQFF. The CDR3, as DNA: TGCAGTGCTAGAGTCCCCGCGACAGGAACTTCTACGCAGTTCTTC.

This clonotype was counted ten times or more. Its ends do not fully match the called genes, so a read error is possible. The V and J genes are TRBV28 and TRBJ2-7; D gene unclear. This CDR3 spans 12 amino acids. Looked up from germline, CDR1 is MDHEN and CDR2 is SYDVKM. CDR3 residues: CASSLTVYEQYF. The DNA for the CDR3 is TGCGCCAGCAGCCTGACTGTTTACGAGCAGTACTTC.

This clonotype was seen many times. The V gene is TRBV10-3, the J gene TRBJ1-3; a possible D gene is TRBD1 (6 bases). This CDR3 has 17 residues. The V gene's germline CDR1 is ENHRY and CDR2 SYGVKD. Trimming took 4 bases from V and 0 from J, leaving 16 bases between them. The CDR3 spells CAISGQQTGNSGNTIYF. CDR3 DNA: TGTGCCATCAGTGGTCAACAGACAGGTAACTCTGGAAACACCATATATTTT.

V usage is TRBV9 and J usage is TRBJ2-4; no definite D call. This CDR3 comprises 16 residues. Between the trimmed V and J ends, which lost 4 bases and 0 bases, there was a span of 14 bases. The germline gives CDR1 SGDLS, CDR2 YYNGEE. CDR3 DNA: TGTGCCAGCAGCAAACGACCACACCTAGCCAAAAACATTCAGTACTTC. Translating it yields CASSKRPHLAKNIQYF.

This clonotype was counted ten times or more. The J gene is TRBJ2-6, the V gene TRBV6-5, with D unresolved. The V end lost 0 bases, the J end lost 5 bases, and 8 bases lay between the germline ends. The length of the CDR3 is 15 residues. CDR1 MNHEY and CDR2 SVGAGI come from the germline V gene. CDR3 in DNA: TGTGCCAGCAGTTACTCGGGCGCTAGGGCCAACGTCCTGACTTTC. It is translated as CASSYSGARANVLTF.

This clonotype came up a few times. J is TRBJ2-7 and V is TRBV29-1, with 9 positions matching TRBD2. The V segment lost 4 bases and the J segment 4 bases; nucleotides outside the gene matches: 5. This CDR3 is 13 amino acids long. Germline V CDR1 and CDR2: SQVTM, ANQGSEA. CDR3 residues: CSVVGSGRYEQYF. The CDR3, as DNA: TGCAGCGTTGTGGGTAGCGGGAGATACGAGCAGTACTTC.

This clonotype appeared a few times. The chain joins TRBV7-9 to TRBJ1-4, with no clear D. CDR1 is SEHNR, CDR2 FQNEAQ, per germline (reference sequence). V was shortened by 5 bases and J by 8 bases, with 15 bases between the two germline ends. The CDR3 totals 14 residues. CDR3 residues: CASSPGGEGEKLFF. CDR3 in DNA: TGTGCCAGCAGCCCCGGCGGGGAAGGAGAAAAACTGTTTTTT.

This chain joins TRBV19 and TRBJ2-2, with TRBD2 as a possible D gene (6 bases). V was pared by 3 bases and J by 1 base, with 12 bases between. The length of the CDR3 is 16 residues. Germline assignment: CDR1 LNHDA and CDR2 SQIVND (reference sequence). The CDR3 loop reads CASSMDYLLNTGELFF. CDR3 sequence (DNA): TGTGCCAGTAGTATGGACTACCTATTGAACACCGGGGAGCTGTTTTTT.

This clonotype was recorded at least ten times. This sequence joins TRBV28 and TRBJ2-7, with 9 bases matching TRBD2. With 1 base clipped from V and 6 bases from J, the junction kept 7 bases outside the gene matches. The CDR3 has 15 residues. Germline assignment: CDR1 MDHEN and CDR2 SYDVKM. CDR3 amino acids: CASSLLREGLGEQYF. The CDR3 DNA reads TGTGCCAGCAGTTTATTGCGGGAGGGCCTCGGCGAGCAGTACTTC.

This clonotype showed up just a few times. The chain is built from TRBV4-3 and TRBJ2-7, with 8 bases lining up with TRBD2. CDR1 is LGHNA, CDR2 YSLEER, per germline. Trimming cost V 0 bases and J 5 bases; bases outside gene matches: 6. The CDR3 sequence is 15 residues long. DNA of the CDR3: TGCGCCAGCAGCCAAGATCCTAGCGGGTTTGACGAGCAGTACTTC. Amino acid sequence: CASSQDPSGFDEQYF.

This chain uses TRBV20-1 with TRBJ2-1; the match to TRBD2 covers 11 bases. CDR1 is DFQATT, CDR2 SNEGSKA, per germline (reference sequence). The V and J ends lost 3 bases and 3 bases, in that order; junction bases with no gene match: 4. This CDR3 spans 15 amino acids. CDR3 region: CSARASGRLYNEQFF. The CDR3 DNA follows: TGCAGTGCTAGGGCTAGCGGGAGGCTCTACAATGAGCAGTTCTTC.

The chain recombines TRBV12-3 or TRBV12-4 with TRBJ1-2, with TRBD1 matching over 7 bases. This CDR3 contains 14 residues. The trim removed 6 bases at V and 5 bases at J, leaving 9 bases unmatched. The CDR3 coding sequence is TGTGCCAGCAGGCGACGGGGGACAGAGTATGGCTACACCTTC. Amino acids: CASRRRGTEYGYTF.

This clonotype was picked up a small number of times. V usage is TRBV7-8 and J usage is TRBJ2-2; no definite D call. This CDR3 has 13 residues. Germline lookup yields CDR1 SGHVS and CDR2 FQNEAQ. V lost 2 bases and J 6 bases, leaving 7 bases between the germline ends. Here the CDR3 DNA reads TGTGCCAGCAGCTTATCTGGGGCCGGGGAGCTGTTTTTT. Encoded protein: CASSLSGAGELFF.

This clonotype appeared many times. The chain carries TRBV20-1 and TRBJ2-1; D is unresolved. Per the germline V gene, CDR1 is DFQATT and CDR2 is SNEGSKA (reference sequence). Deletions cut 4 bases from V and 9 bases from J, with 16 bases between. The CDR3 spans 13 residues. The CDR3 nucleotides are TGCAGTGCTATGCGGCGTAATTTGGGTGAGCAGTTCTTC. This sequence encodes CSAMRRNLGEQFF.

This clonotype was found many times. The chain is built from TRBV11-2 and TRBJ2-3; 9 nucleotides line up with TRBD2. The V gene's germline CDR1 is SGHAT and CDR2 FQNNGV. The J segment lost 2 bases and the V segment lost 1 base, leaving 4 bases of the junction unmatched. The CDR3 runs to 16 residues. This CDR3 reads CASSLGLAAHTDTQYF. CDR3 sequence (DNA): TGTGCCAGCAGCTTAGGACTAGCGGCCCACACAGATACGCAGTATTTT.

The table lists this clonotype with a few counts. The chain combines TRBV29-1 with TRBJ2-3, with D tentatively TRBD1 (7 bases). The CDR3 is 12 amino acids. Trimming stripped 8 bases from V and 5 bases from J, with 14 bases between. Germline CDR1 is SQVTM and CDR2 is ANQGSEA. The CDR3 loop reads CSSTQGGDTQYF. The CDR3 DNA reads TGCAGCTCCACTCAGGGGGGAGATACGCAGTATTTT.

The chain has TRBV12-3 or TRBV12-4 and TRBJ2-1; TRBD2 matches 8 bases. J lost 10 bases, V lost 9 bases, and 8 bases had no gene match. This CDR3 region has 12 residues. CDR3 nucleotides: TGTGCCAGTACGCCGGGGGGGAGCGAGCAGTTCTTC. It encodes CASTPGGSEQFF.

This clonotype showed up many times. The chain combines TRBV7-2 with TRBJ2-3, with 9 bases identical to TRBD2. The germline CDR1 and CDR2 sequences are SGHTA and FQGNSA. The CDR3 has 16 amino acids. The V segment lost 2 bases and the J segment 4 bases; nucleotides outside the gene matches: 7. The CDR3 DNA follows: TGTGCCAGCAGCTTAACGGCGGGGGGGTATCCAGATACGCAGTATTTT. It encodes CASSLTAGGYPDTQYF.

This clonotype was found a few times. The chain combines TRBV20-1 with TRBJ2-7, with 8 bases lining up with TRBD1. Germline lookup yields CDR1 DFQATT and CDR2 SNEGSKA (reference sequence). V shed 1 base and J 5 bases; nucleotides not matched to a gene: 7. The CDR3 totals 14 residues. The CDR3 loop reads CSARAQTGANEQYF. The DNA of the CDR3 is TGCAGTGCTAGAGCCCAGACAGGGGCCAACGAGCAGTACTTC.

This clonotype was observed a handful of times. The chain has TRBV10-3 and TRBJ2-2; no clear D. Germline V gene data show CDR1 as ENHRY and CDR2 as SYGVKD. The CDR3 has 16 residues. Trimming pared 0 bases from V and 8 bases from J, leaving 16 bases between. The DNA for the CDR3 is TGTGCCATCAGTGAGTCCATTTCACCAGAATCTGGGGAGCTGTTTTTT. This encodes CAISESISPESGELFF.

The table lists this clonotype with many counts. This chain joins TRBV29-1 and TRBJ2-2; D is unresolved. CDR1 SQVTM and CDR2 ANQGSEA come from the germline V gene. The V end was cut by 4 bases, the J end by 6 bases, with 9 bases between. CDR3 length: 12 amino acids. The CDR3 region is CSVAFVSGELFF. DNA of the CDR3: TGCAGCGTTGCCTTTGTATCCGGGGAGCTGTTTTTT.

The V call is TRBV12-3 or TRBV12-4, the J call TRBJ2-1, with no clear D. The CDR3 sequence is 14 residues long. V gave up 5 bases and J gave up 7 bases, with 15 bases separating them. The CDR3 sequence: CASSPTGSSNEQFF. The CDR3 coding sequence is TGTGCCAGCAGTCCGACCGGGTCTTCTAATGAGCAGTTCTTC.